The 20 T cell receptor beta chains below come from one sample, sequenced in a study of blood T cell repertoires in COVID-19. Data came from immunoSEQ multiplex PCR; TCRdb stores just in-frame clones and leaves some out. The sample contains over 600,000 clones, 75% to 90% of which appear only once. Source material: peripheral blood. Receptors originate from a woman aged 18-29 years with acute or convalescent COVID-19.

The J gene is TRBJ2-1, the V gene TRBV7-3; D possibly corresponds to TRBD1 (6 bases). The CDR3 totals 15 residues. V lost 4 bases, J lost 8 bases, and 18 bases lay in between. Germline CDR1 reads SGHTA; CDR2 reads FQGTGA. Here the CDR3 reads CASSSRWAGVDEQFF. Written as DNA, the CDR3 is TGTGCCAGCAGCTCGCGATGGGCAGGGGTCGATGAGCAGTTCTTC. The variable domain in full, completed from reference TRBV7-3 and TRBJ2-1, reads GAGVSQTPSNKVTEKGKYVELRCDPISGHTALYWYRQSLGQGPEFLIYFQGTGAADDSGLPNDRFFAVRPEGSVSTLKIQRTERGDSAVYLCASSSRWAGVDEQFFGPGTRLTVL.

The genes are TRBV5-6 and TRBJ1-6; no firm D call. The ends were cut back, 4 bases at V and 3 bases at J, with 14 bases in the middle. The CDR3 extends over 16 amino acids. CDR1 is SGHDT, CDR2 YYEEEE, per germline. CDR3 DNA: TGTGCCAGCAGCCCCCCTGACACTCGCTATAATTCACCCCTCCACTTT. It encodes CASSPPDTRYNSPLHF.

CDR3 protein: CATSDETSGNEQFF. The CDR3 DNA reads as TGTGCCACCAGTGACGAGACTAGCGGGAATGAGCAGTTCTTC. V usage is TRBV24-1 and J usage is TRBJ2-1; 10 bases are shared with TRBD2. J was trimmed by 7 bases and V by 4 bases; bases with no gene match: 3. The germline V gene has CDR1 KGHDR and CDR2 SFDVKD. The CDR3 runs to 14 residues.

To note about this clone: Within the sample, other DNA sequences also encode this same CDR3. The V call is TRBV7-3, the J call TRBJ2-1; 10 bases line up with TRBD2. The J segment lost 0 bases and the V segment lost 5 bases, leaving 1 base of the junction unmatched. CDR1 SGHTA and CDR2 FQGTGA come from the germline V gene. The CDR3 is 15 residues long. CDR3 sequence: CASSPSGGSYNEQFF. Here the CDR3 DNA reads TGTGCCAGCAGCCCTAGCGGGGGCTCCTACAATGAGCAGTTCTTC.

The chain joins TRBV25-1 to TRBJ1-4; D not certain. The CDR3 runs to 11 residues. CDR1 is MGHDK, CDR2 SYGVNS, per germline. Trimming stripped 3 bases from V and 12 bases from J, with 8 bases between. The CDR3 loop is CASSERMELFF. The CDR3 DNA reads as TGTGCCAGCAGTGAGAGGATGGAACTGTTTTTT.

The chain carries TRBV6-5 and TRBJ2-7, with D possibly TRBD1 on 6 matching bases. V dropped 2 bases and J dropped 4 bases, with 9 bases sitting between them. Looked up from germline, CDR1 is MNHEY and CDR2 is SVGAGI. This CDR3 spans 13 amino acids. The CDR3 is CASSYLTGYEQYF. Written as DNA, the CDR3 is TGTGCCAGCAGTTACCTAACAGGGTACGAGCAGTACTTC.

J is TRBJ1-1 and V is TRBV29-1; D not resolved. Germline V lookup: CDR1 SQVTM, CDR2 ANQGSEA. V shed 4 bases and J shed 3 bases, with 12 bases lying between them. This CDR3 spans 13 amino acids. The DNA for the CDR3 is TGCAGCGTTGTTCGGGTGCAATACACTGAAGCTTTCTTT. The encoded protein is CSVVRVQYTEAFF.

The CDR3 is CASSQENVLAGGRTNTGELFF. CDR3 bases: TGTGCCAGCAGCCAAGAGAACGTACTAGCGGGGGGAAGAACGAACACCGGGGAGCTGTTTTTT. The V call is TRBV4-2, the J call TRBJ2-2; 12 bases fit TRBD2. The CDR3 extends over 21 amino acids. V lost 0 bases and J lost 0; bases outside the gene matches: 11. Germline CDR1 is LGHNA and CDR2 is YNFKEQ.

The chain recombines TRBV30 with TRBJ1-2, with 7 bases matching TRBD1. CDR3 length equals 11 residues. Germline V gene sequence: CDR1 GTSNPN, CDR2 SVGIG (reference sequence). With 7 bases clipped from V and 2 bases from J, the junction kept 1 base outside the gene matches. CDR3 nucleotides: TGTGCCTCGGACAGGAACTATGGCTACACCTTC. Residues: CASDRNYGYTF.

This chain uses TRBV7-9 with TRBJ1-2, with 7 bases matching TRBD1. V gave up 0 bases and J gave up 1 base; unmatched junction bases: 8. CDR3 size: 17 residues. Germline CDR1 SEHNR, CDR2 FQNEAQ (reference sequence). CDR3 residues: CASSLALGQRINYGYTF. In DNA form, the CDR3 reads TGTGCCAGCAGCTTAGCTCTGGGACAGAGGATTAACTATGGCTACACCTTC.

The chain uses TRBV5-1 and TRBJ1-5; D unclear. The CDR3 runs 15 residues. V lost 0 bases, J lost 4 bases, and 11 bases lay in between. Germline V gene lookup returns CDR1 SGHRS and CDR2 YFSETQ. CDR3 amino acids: CASSLGDGQNQPQHF. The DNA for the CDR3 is TGCGCCAGCAGCTTGGGCGATGGGCAGAATCAGCCCCAGCATTTT.

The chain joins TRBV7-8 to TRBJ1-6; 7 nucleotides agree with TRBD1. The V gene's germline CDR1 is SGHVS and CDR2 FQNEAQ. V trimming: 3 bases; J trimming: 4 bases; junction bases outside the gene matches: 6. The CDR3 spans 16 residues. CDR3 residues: CASSFSQGGYNSPLHF. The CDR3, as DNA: TGTGCCAGCAGCTTCAGCCAGGGGGGTTATAATTCACCCCTCCACTTT.

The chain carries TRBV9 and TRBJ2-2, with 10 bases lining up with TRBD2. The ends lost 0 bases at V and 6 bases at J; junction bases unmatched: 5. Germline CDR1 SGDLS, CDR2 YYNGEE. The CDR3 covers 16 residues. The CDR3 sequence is CASSVGSGGAAGELFF. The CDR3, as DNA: TGTGCCAGCAGCGTAGGCAGCGGGGGGGCTGCCGGGGAGCTGTTTTTT.

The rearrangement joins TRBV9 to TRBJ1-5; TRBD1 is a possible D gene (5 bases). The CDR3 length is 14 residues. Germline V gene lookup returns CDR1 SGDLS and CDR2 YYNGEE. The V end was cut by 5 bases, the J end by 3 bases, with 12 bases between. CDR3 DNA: TGTGCCAGCAGTGATGGGGCAGTCAATCAGCCCCAGCATTTT. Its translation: CASSDGAVNQPQHF.

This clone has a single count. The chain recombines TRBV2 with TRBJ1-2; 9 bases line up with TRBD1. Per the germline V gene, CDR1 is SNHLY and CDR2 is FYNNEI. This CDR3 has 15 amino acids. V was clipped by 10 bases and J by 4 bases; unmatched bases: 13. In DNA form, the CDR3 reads TGTGCCACCTCCCGCGGGACAGGGTACTTCTATGGCTACACCTTC. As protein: CATSRGTGYFYGYTF.

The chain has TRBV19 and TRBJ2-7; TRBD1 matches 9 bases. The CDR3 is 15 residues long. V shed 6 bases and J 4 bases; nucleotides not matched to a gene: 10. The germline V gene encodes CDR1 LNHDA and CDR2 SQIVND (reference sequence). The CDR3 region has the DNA TGTGCCAGTAGCGGAACAGGGGGCGCGTTTTACGAGCAGTACTTC. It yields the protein CASSGTGGAFYEQYF.

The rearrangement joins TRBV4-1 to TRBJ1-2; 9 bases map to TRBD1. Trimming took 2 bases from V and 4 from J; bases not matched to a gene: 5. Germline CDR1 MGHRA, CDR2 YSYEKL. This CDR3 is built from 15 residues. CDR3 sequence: CASSQTRTGVYGYTF. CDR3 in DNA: TGCGCCAGCAGCCAAACCCGGACAGGGGTCTATGGCTACACCTTC.

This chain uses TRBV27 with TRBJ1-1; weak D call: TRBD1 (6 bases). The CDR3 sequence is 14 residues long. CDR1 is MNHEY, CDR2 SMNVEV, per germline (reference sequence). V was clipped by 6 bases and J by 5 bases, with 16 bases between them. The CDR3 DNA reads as TGTGCCAGCAGCTCTGGGGGCGGGAGGACTGAAGCTTTCTTT. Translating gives CASSSGGGRTEAFF.

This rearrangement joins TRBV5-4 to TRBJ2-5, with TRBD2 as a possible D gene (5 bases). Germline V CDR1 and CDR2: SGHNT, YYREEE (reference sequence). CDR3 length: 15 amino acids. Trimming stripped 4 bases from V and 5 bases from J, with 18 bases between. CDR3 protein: CASSPDSIPGETQYF. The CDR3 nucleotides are TGTGCCAGCAGCCCTGATAGTATTCCGGGGGAGACCCAGTACTTC.

CDR3 sequence (DNA): TGTGCCAGCAGCTTGGGGGGCCGGGTGGAAACCCAGTACTTC. It codes for CASSLGGRVETQYF. The genes are TRBV5-6 and TRBJ2-5, with D tentatively TRBD1 (5 bases). The ends were cut back, 0 bases at V and 8 bases at J, with 14 bases in the middle. This CDR3 is built from 14 residues. Germline CDR1 SGHDT, CDR2 YYEEEE. The full variable domain, its missing parts supplied by reference TRBV5-6 and TRBJ2-5, is DAGVTQSPTHLIKTRGQQVTLRCSPKSGHDTVSWYQQALGQGPQFIFQYYEEEERQRGNFPDRFSGHQFPNYSSELNVNALLLGDSALYLCASSLGGRVETQYFGPGTRLLVL.